The entry below describes one T cell receptor beta chain. The data derive from a study of blood T cell repertoires in COVID-19. Turning to the study itself: PBMCs, B-cell-depleted T cells, or T cells were the source of the cDNA or gDNA that made up the material.

The CDR3 loop spans 17 amino acids. V lost 0 bases to trimming and J lost 0 bases; unmatched junction nucleotides: 6. Germline CDR1 SGHVS, CDR2 FQNEAQ. Libraries were prepared by immunoSEQ multiplex PCR; TCRdb keeps only in-frame clonotypes and omits some of them. The repertoire holds under 300,000 clones, with roughly nine tenths as singletons. This chain connects TRBV7-8 to TRBJ2-7; 9 bases are a match to TRBD1. The origin of this receptor is a man between 50 and 59 years old with acute or convalescent COVID-19. The sequenced sample was peripheral blood. CDR3 DNA: TGTGCCAGCAGCTTAGCGGGGACAGGGAATCCCTCCTACGAGCAGTACTTC. This sequence encodes CASSLAGTGNPSYEQYF.